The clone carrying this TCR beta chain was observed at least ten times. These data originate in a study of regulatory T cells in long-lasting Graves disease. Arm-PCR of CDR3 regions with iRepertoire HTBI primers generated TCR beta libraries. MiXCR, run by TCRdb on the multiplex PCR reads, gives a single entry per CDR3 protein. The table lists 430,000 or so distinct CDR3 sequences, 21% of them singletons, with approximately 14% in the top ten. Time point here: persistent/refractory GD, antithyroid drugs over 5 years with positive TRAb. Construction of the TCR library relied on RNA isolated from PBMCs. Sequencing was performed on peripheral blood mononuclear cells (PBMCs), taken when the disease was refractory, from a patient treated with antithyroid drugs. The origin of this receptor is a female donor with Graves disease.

The CDR3 DNA reads TGTGCCAGCAGTCAACGGGTGATAGAGACCCAGTACTTC. This encodes CASSQRVIETQYF. This chain connects TRBV28 to TRBJ2-5; D is ambiguous. Trimming took 5 bases from V and 4 from J, leaving 11 bases between them. CDR3 length: 13 amino acids. Germline CDR1 MDHEN, CDR2 SYDVKM.